These 10 T cell receptor beta chains were all obtained from the same sample, sequenced in a study of T cell repertoires in cytomegalovirus infection. Each CDR3 protein gets one entry after TCRdb re-called the reads with MiXCR. This sample carries 400,000 or so distinct CDR3 sequences, 15% to 20% of them seen once, and the ten largest clones take around 8.6%. Sequencing input: PBMCs. Receptor source: a human donor in good health (CMV status not recorded). Some clones in this sample may be carry-over from other donors' samples.

The chain links TRBV5-5 to TRBJ2-1, with D tentatively TRBD1 (5 bases). Per germline, CDR1 SGHKS and CDR2 YYEKEE (reference sequence). The CDR3 is 14 amino acids. Deletions cut 0 bases from V and 6 bases from J, with 10 bases between. CDR3 nucleotide sequence: TGTGCCAGCAGCTTGGCCGGCAGGGTCAATGAGCAGTTCTTC. Translating gives CASSLAGRVNEQFF.

The chain recombines TRBV7-2 with TRBJ2-3, with 8 positions matching TRBD2. CDR1 SGHTA and CDR2 FQGNSA come from the germline V gene. The CDR3 spans 15 residues. V shed 4 bases, J shed 6 bases, and the junction held 9 bases outside the gene matches. CDR3 DNA: TGTGCCAGCAGCTACGCACGGGAGGGGTGGGATACGCAGTATTTT. This encodes CASSYAREGWDTQYF. Variable domain in full (rest from reference TRBV7-2 and TRBJ2-3): GAGVSQSPSNKVTEKGKDVELRCDPISGHTALYWYRQSLGQGLEFLIYFQGNSAPDKSGLPSDRFSAERTGGSVSTLTIQRTQQEDSAVYLCASSYAREGWDTQYFGPGTRLTVL.

The V call is TRBV11-2, the J call TRBJ2-5, with 12 bases lining up with TRBD1. Germline trimming cut 2 bases from V and 5 bases from J; bases unmatched to any gene: 12. This CDR3 region has 18 residues. Germline V gene sequence: CDR1 SGHAT, CDR2 FQNNGV. Here the CDR3 DNA reads TGTGCCAGCAGCTTAAGATCGAGGGGACAGGGGGCCTTGGAGACCCAGTACTTC. This translates into CASSLRSRGQGALETQYF.

This clonotype was observed a handful of times. J is TRBJ1-6 and V is TRBV7-8; D is unresolved. V was trimmed by 1 base and J by 7 bases, leaving 11 bases between them. The germline CDR1 and CDR2 sequences are SGHVS and FQNEAQ. CDR3 length equals 15 residues. CDR3 loop: CASSLEGGGNSPLHF. For the CDR3, the DNA is TGTGCCAGCAGCTTAGAGGGTGGAGGGAATTCACCCCTCCACTTT.

A few counts support this clonotype. J is TRBJ1-2 and V is TRBV18, with a tentative D call TRBD1 (5 bases). V lost 3 bases to trimming and J lost 7 bases, with 18 bases between them. In germline, CDR1 is KGHSH, CDR2 LQKENI. The CDR3 is 15 amino acids. The CDR3 reads CASSPPSAGGRGYTF. CDR3 DNA: TGTGCCAGCTCACCGCCCTCTGCGGGGGGTCGTGGCTACACCTTC.

In this sample, this clonotype turned up a few times. This chain links TRBV6-2 or TRBV6-3 with TRBJ2-4, with D unresolved. From germline, CDR1 is MNHEY and CDR2 SVGEGT. The CDR3 loop spans 17 amino acids. Trimming cost V 5 bases and J 0 bases, with 17 bases left between them. In nucleotides, the CDR3 is TGTGCCAGCAGTAGAACATATGGACCCTTAGCCAAAAACATTCAGTACTTC. It codes for CASSRTYGPLAKNIQYF.

The chain carries TRBV19 and TRBJ2-3; 12 positions agree with TRBD2. The V segment lost 7 bases and the J segment 2 bases; nucleotides outside the gene matches: 4. This CDR3 region has 15 residues. Germline V CDR1 and CDR2: LNHDA, SQIVND (reference sequence). DNA for the CDR3: TGTGCCAGTATTGGACTAGCGGGGTCCACAGATACGCAGTATTTT. Protein sequence: CASIGLAGSTDTQYF.

This clonotype appeared a few times. The V call is TRBV20-1, the J call TRBJ2-5; no definite D call. The CDR3 loop spans 12 amino acids. Trimming left V 3 bases short and J 5 bases short, with 10 bases between. Germline V gene sequence: CDR1 DFQATT, CDR2 SNEGSKA (reference sequence). CDR3 protein: CSASRGTETQYF. Here the CDR3 DNA reads TGCAGTGCTAGCCGCGGTACGGAGACCCAGTACTTC.

The V gene is TRBV12-3 or TRBV12-4, the J gene TRBJ2-3, with TRBD2 identical over 7 bases. This CDR3 has 11 amino acids. V shed 1 base, J shed 14 bases, and the junction held 3 bases outside the gene matches. The CDR3, as DNA: TGTGCCAGCAGTTTAGGGACTAGTATGTATTTT. Translated: CASSLGTSMYF.

There are a few counts of this clonotype. The rearrangement uses TRBV29-1 and TRBJ2-7, with D perhaps being TRBD1 or TRBD2 (5 bases each). V was pared by 4 bases and J by 2 bases, with 12 bases between. CDR1 is SQVTM, CDR2 ANQGSEA, per germline. The CDR3 is made up of 13 amino acids. The DNA of the CDR3 is TGCAGCGTTGGAGGGGCGGAAGCCTACGAGCAGTACTTC. Its protein product is CSVGGAEAYEQYF.